This T cell receptor (beta chain) was retrieved from a study of cytomegalovirus exposure and HLA in healthy donors. Whole-study findings and limits: A further, later analysis showed that HLA-associated TCR beta chains (compared with equally common others) were more clonally expanded.

It was with 60 Vbeta and 13 Jbeta primers that the PCR ran. The repertoire was sequenced with immunoSEQ multiplex PCR; TCRdb's copy has only in-frame clones and lacks some. The data contain more than 90,000 clones, 76% of them singletons. Only a few counts were recorded for this clone. Its antigen is currently unknown. The germline gives CDR1 MDHEN, CDR2 SYDVKM. The V end lost 10 bases, the J end lost 0 bases, and 12 bases lay between the germline ends. The CDR3 is 13 residues long. The specimen was PBMCs. The clonotype originates from a man aged 40-55 years in good health and CMV-seronegative. The V and J genes are TRBV28 and TRBJ1-1; D unresolved. The chain's CDR3 is CAITLAVNTEAFF. The CDR3, as DNA: TGTGCCATTACGCTAGCTGTGAACACTGAAGCTTTCTTT.